This T cell receptor (beta chain) was identified during a study of T cell responses to AZD1222 COVID-19 vaccine. Study-wide context: The analysis combined second doses at about 4 or about 12 weeks. Findings of the study overall: With two AZD1222 doses given, Spike-specific TCR breadth and depth both rose.

CDR1 is MDHEN, CDR2 SYDVKM, per germline. The CDR3 is 13 residues long. V was shortened by 3 bases and J by 0 bases, with 5 bases between the two germline ends. Note on this clone: Its antigen is not identified.

Sequenced by immunoSEQ multiplex PCR; TCRdb stores in-frame clones only, minus some. The sample has approximately 150,000 clones, about 92% seen once. The chain links TRBV28 to TRBJ1-1; D unresolved. The receptor was derived from an adult in good health. Material: peripheral blood, obtained on day 0 of AZD1222 vaccination. CDR3: CASSFGMNTEAFF. CDR3 bases: TGTGCCAGCAGTTTCGGCATGAACACTGAAGCTTTCTTT.